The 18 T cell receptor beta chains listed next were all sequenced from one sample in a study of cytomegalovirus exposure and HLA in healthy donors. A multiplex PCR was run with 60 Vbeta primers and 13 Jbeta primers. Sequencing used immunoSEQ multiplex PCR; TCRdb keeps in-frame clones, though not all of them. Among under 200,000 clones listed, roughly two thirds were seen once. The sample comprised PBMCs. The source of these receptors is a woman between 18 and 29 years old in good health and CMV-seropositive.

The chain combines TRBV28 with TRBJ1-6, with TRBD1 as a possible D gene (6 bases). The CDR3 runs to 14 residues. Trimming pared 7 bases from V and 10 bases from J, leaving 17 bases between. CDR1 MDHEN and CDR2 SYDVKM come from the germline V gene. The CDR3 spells CASKLEGVSSPLHF. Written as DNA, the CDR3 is TGTGCCAGCAAACTCGAGGGGGTAAGCTCACCCCTCCACTTT.

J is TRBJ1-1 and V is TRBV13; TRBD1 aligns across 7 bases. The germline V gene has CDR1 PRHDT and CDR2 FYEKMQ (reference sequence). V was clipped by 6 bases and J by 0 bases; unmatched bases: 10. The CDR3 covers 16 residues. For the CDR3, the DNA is TGTGCCAGCAGTTCTCTCGGACAGGCGATGAACACTGAAGCTTTCTTT. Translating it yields CASSSLGQAMNTEAFF.

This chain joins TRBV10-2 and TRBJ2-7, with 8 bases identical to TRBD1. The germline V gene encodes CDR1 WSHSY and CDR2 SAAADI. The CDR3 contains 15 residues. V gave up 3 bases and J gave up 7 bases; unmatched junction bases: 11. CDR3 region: CASSDRDRMFGEQYF. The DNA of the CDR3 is TGCGCCAGCAGTGATAGGGACAGGATGTTTGGGGAGCAGTACTTC.

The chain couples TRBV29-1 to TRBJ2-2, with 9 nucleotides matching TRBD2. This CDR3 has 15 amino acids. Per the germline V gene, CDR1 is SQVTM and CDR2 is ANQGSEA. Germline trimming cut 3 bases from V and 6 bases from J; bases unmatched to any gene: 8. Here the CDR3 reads CSVEISGGVAGELFF. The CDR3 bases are TGCAGCGTTGAGATTAGCGGGGGCGTCGCCGGGGAGCTGTTTTTT.

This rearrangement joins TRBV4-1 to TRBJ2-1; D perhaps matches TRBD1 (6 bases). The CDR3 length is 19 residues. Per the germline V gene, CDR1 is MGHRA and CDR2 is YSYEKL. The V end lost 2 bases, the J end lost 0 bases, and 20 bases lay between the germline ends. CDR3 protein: CASSQTPLPGQSSYNEQFF. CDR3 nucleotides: TGCGCCAGCAGCCAAACACCCCTTCCTGGACAGAGCTCCTACAATGAGCAGTTCTTC.

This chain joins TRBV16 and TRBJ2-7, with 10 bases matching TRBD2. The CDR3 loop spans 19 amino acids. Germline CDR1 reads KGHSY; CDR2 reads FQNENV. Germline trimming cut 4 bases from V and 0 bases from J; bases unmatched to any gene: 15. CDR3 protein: CASSLSSGTLAGSSYEQYF. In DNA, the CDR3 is TGTGCCAGCAGCCTTTCCTCCGGGACACTAGCGGGAAGCTCCTACGAGCAGTACTTC.

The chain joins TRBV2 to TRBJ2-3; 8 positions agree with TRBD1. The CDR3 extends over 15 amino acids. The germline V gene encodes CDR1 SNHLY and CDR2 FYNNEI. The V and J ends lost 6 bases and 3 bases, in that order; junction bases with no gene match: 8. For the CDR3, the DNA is TGTGCCAGCAGCGGTCAGGGGGCGCCGACAGATACGCAGTATTTT. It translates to CASSGQGAPTDTQYF.

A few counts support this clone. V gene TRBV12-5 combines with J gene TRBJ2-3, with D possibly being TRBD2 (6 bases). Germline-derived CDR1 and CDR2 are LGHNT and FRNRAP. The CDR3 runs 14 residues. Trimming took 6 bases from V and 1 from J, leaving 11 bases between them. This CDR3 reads CASGMTRGTDTQYF. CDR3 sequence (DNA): TGTGCTAGTGGCATGACTAGAGGCACAGATACGCAGTATTTT.

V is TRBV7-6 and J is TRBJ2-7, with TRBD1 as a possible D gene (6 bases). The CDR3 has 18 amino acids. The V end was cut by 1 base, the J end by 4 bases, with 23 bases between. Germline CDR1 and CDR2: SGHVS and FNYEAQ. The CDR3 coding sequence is TGTGCCAGCAGCTTAGGGGGCCCCGGGCAGGGGAGCGGTTACGAGCAGTACTTC. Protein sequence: CASSLGGPGQGSGYEQYF.

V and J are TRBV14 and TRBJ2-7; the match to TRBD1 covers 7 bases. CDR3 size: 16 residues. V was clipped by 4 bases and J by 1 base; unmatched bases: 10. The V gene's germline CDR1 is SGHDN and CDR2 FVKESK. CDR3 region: CASSPIQGERSYEQYF. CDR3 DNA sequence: TGTGCCAGCAGCCCTATTCAGGGGGAGAGATCCTACGAGCAGTACTTC.

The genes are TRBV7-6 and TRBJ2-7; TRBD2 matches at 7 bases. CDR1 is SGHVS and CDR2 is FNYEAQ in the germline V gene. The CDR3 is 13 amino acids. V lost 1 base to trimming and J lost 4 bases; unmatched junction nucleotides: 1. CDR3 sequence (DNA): TGTGCCAGCAGCTTAGGGCGGGGGTACGAGCAGTACTTC. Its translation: CASSLGRGYEQYF.

The CDR3, as DNA: TGCAGCGTGAGCCGGGACACCGAGGGGGAGACCCAGTACTTC. This translates into CSVSRDTEGETQYF. The chain combines TRBV29-1 with TRBJ2-5, with a weak D call TRBD1 (6 bases). Germline CDR1 SQVTM, CDR2 ANQGSEA. V lost 6 bases and J lost 5, with 19 bases in between. CDR3 length equals 14 residues. The full variable domain, in which reference TRBV29-1 and TRBJ2-5 provide the parts outside the CDR3, is SAVISQKPSRDICQRGTSLTIQCQVDSQVTMMFWYRQQPGQSLTLIATANQGSEATYESGFVIDKFPISRPNLTFSTLTVSNMSPEDSSIYLCSVSRDTEGETQYFGPGTRLLVL.

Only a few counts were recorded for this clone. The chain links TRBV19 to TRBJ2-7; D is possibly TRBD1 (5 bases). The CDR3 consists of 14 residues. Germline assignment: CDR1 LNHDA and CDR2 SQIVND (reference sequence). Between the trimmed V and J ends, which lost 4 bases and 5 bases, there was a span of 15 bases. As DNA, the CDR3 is TGTGCCAGTAGTAAGGACAATGAAGGAAACGAGCAGTACTTC. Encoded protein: CASSKDNEGNEQYF. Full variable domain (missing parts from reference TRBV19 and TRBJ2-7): DGGITQSPKYLFRKEGQNVTLSCEQNLNHDAMYWYRQDPGQGLRLIYYSQIVNDFQKGDIAEGYSVSREKKESFPLTVTSAQKNPTAFYLCASSKDNEGNEQYFGPGTRLTVT.

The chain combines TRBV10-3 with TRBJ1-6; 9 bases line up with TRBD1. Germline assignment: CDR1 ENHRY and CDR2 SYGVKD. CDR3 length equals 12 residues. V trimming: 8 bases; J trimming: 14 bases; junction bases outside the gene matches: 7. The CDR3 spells CAIGDRARALHF. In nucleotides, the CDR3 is TGTGCCATCGGGGACAGGGCCAGGGCCCTCCACTTT.

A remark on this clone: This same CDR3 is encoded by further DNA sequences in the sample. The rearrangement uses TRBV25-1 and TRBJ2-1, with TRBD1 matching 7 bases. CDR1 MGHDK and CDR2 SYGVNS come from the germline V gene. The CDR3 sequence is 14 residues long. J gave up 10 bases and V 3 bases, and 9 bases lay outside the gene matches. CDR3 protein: CASSDPGQGDEQFF. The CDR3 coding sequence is TGTGCCAGCAGTGATCCGGGGCAGGGGGACGAGCAGTTCTTC.

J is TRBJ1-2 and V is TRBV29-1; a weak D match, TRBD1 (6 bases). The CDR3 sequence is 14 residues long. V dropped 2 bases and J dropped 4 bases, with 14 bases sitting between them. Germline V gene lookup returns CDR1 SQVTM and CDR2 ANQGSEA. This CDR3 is CSVESQQGTYGYTF. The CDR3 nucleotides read TGCAGCGTTGAATCCCAACAGGGCACCTATGGCTACACCTTC.

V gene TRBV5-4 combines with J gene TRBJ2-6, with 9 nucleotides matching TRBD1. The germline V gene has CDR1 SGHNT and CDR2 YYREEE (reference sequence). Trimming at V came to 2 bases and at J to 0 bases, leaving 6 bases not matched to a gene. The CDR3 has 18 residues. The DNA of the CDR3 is TGTGCCAGCAGCTTTGGACAGGGGATACGCTCTGGGGCCAACGTCCTGACTTTC. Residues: CASSFGQGIRSGANVLTF.

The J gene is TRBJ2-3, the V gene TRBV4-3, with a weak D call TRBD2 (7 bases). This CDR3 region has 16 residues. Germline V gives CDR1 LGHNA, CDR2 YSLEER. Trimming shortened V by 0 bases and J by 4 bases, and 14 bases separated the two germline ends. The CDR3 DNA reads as TGCGCCAGCAGCCAAGATCGCCGGGGGGCGGCAGATACGCAGTATTTT. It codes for CASSQDRRGAADTQYF.